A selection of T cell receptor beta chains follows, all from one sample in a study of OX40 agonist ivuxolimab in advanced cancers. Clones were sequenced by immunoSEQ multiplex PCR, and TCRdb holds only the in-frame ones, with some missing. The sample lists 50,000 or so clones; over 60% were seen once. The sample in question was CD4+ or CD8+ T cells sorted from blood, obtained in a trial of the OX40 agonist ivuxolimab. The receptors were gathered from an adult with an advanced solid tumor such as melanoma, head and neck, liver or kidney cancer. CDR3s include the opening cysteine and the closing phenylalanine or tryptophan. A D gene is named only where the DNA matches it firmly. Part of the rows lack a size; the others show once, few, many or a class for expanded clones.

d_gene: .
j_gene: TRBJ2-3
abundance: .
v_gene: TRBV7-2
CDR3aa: CASSLARVTDTQYF
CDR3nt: TGTGCCAGCAGCTTAGCGCGGGTAACAGATACGCAGTATTTT

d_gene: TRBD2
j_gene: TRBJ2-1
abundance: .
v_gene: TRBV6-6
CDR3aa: CASSGRMARNEQFF
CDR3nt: TGTGCCAGCAGCGGGAGGATGGCTAGGAATGAGCAGTTCTTC

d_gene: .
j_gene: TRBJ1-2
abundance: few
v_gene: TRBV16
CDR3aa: CASSQSLNGYTF
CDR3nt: TGTGCCAGCAGCCAGTCTTTGAATGGCTACACCTTC

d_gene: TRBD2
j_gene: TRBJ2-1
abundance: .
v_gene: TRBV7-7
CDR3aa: CASSPTSGRARSYNEQFF
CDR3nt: TGTGCCAGCAGCCCTACTAGCGGGAGGGCCAGATCCTACAATGAGCAGTTCTTC

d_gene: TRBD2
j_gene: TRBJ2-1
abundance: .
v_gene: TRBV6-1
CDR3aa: CASTWGLAVDNEQFF
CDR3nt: TGTGCCAGCACGTGGGGACTAGCGGTAGACAATGAGCAGTTCTTC

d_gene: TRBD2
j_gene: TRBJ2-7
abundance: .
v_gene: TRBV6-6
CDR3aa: CASSYSVEREGDEQYF
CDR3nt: TGTGCCAGCAGCTACTCCGTGGAGCGGGAGGGTGACGAGCAGTACTTC

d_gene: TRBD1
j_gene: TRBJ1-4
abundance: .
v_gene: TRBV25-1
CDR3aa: CASKGGAWEKLFF
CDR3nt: TGTGCCAGCAAAGGGGGCGCGTGGGAAAAACTGTTTTTT

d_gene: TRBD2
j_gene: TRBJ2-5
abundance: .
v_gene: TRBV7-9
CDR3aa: CASSPLAGGPGETQYF
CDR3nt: TGTGCCAGCAGCCCCCTAGCGGGAGGGCCTGGAGAGACCCAGTACTTC

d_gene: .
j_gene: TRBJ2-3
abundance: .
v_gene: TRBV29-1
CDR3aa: CSVGRVSEDTQYF
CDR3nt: TGCAGCGTTGGCAGGGTCTCAGAGGATACGCAGTATTTT

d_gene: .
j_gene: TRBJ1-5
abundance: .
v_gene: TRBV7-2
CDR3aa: CASSYTLGQPQHF
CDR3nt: TGTGCCAGCAGCTACACATTAGGTCAGCCCCAGCATTTT

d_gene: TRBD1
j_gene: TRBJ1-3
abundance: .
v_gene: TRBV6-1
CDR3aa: CASSVPLQGASGNTIYF
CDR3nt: TGTGCCAGCAGTGTCCCTCTACAGGGGGCCTCGGGAAACACCATATATTTT

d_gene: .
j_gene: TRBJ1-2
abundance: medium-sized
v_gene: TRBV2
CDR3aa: CASSRDNYGYTF
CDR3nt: TGTGCCAGCAGCCGGGACAACTATGGCTACACCTTC

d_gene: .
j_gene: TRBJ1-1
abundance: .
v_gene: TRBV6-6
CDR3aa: CASSYLGNTEAFF
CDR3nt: TGTGCCAGCAGTTATTTGGGGAACACTGAAGCTTTCTTT

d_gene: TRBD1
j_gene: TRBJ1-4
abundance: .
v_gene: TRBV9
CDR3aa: CASSEGVGTGYEKLFF
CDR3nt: TGTGCCAGCAGCGAAGGGGTCGGGACAGGGTATGAAAAACTGTTTTTT

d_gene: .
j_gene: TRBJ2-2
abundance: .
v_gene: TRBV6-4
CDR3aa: CASRTTGYGGELFF
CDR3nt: TGTGCCAGCAGAACGACGGGTTACGGCGGGGAGCTGTTTTTT

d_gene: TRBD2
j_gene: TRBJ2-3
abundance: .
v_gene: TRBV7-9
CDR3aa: CASSALSGSSTDTQYF
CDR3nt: TGTGCCAGCAGCGCCCTTAGCGGGTCTAGCACAGATACGCAGTATTTT

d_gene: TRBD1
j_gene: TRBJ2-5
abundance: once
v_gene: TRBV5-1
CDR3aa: CASSLAGQGGLEAQYF
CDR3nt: TGCGCCAGCAGCTTGGCGGGACAGGGGGGACTGGAGGCCCAGTACTTC

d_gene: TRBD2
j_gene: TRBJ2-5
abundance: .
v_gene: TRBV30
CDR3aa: CAWSNAGGQTQYF
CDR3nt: TGTGCCTGGAGCAATGCGGGAGGTCAGACCCAGTACTTC

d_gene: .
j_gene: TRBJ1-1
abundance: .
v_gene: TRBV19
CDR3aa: CASSIGVRNTEAFF
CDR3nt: TGTGCCAGTAGTATAGGGGTCCGGAACACTGAAGCTTTCTTT

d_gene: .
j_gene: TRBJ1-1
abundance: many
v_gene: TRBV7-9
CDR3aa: CASSPRDVTEAFF
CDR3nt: TGTGCCAGCAGCCCTAGGGATGTCACTGAAGCTTTCTTT

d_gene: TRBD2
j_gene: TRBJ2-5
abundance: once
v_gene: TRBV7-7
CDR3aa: CASSLGVTSVETQYF
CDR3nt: TGTGCCAGCAGCTTAGGGGTCACTAGCGTGGAGACCCAGTACTTC

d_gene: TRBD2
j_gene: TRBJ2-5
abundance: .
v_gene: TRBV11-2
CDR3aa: CASSLELGGSETQYF
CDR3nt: TGTGCCAGCAGCTTAGAATTGGGCGGGAGCGAGACCCAGTACTTC

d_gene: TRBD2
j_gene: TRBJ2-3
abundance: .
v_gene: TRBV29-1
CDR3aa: CSGGGGREDTQYF
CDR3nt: TGCAGCGGGGGTGGCGGGAGGGAGGATACGCAGTATTTT

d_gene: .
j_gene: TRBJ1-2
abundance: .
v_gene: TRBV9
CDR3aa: CASSVDPQQQGNNYGYTF
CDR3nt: TGTGCCAGCAGCGTAGACCCCCAGCAACAGGGAAATAACTATGGCTACACCTTC

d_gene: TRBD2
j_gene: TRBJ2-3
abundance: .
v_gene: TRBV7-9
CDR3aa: CASSRRLAGVLDTQYF
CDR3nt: TGTGCCAGCAGCCGCCGACTAGCGGGAGTGTTAGATACGCAGTATTTT

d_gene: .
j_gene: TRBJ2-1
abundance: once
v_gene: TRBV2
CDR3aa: CASRDNSYNEQFF
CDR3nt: TGTGCCAGCCGGGACAACTCCTACAATGAGCAGTTCTTC

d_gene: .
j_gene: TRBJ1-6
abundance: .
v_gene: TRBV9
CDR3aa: CASSVGMAYNSPLHF
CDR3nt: TGTGCCAGCAGCGTAGGGATGGCCTATAATTCACCCCTCCACTTT

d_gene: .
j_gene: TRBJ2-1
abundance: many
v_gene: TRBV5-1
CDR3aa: CASSLETAYNEQFF
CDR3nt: TGCGCCAGCAGCTTGGAGACAGCCTACAATGAGCAGTTCTTC